These 27 T cell receptor beta chains originate from one sample sequenced in a study of blood T cell repertoires in COVID-19. Sequencing used immunoSEQ multiplex PCR; TCRdb keeps in-frame clones, though not all of them. The sample comprises around 140,000 clones, roughly 84% of which are singletons, and 2.6% rests with the top ten. Source material: peripheral blood. These receptors all come from a human donor with acute or convalescent COVID-19. The donor label of this sample is uncertain.

The chain recombines TRBV11-1 with TRBJ1-1, with D perhaps TRBD1 (5 bases). The CDR3 is made up of 14 amino acids. Germline loops: CDR1 SGHAT, CDR2 FQDESV (reference sequence). Deletions cut 3 bases from V and 5 bases from J, with 13 bases between. The DNA for the CDR3 is TGTGCCAGCAGCTTGGAGGGGTGGGGGACTGAAGCTTTCTTT. Its protein is CASSLEGWGTEAFF.

V and J are TRBV30 and TRBJ1-1, with D maybe TRBD1 (6 bases). The CDR3 is 14 residues long. V was trimmed by 5 bases and J by 2 bases, leaving 15 bases between them. Per germline, CDR1 GTSNPN and CDR2 SVGIG (reference sequence). The CDR3 bases are TGTGCCTGGGAGCGGACAGCTTCCAACACTGAAGCTTTCTTT. Protein sequence: CAWERTASNTEAFF. Together with reference TRBV30 and TRBJ1-1, the CDR3 gives the full variable domain: SQTIHQWPATLVQPVGSPLSLECTVEGTSNPNLYWYRQAAGRGLQLLFYSVGIGQISSEVPQNLSASRPQDRQFILSSKKLLLSDSGFYLCAWERTASNTEAFFGQGTRLTVV.

This clone was counted a single time. The genes are TRBV9 and TRBJ1-2; the D gene is possibly TRBD1 (6 bases). The CDR3 is 16 residues long. Looked up from germline, CDR1 is SGDLS and CDR2 is YYNGEE. V shed 0 bases and J shed 8 bases, with 20 bases lying between them. The CDR3 nucleotides read TGTGCCAGCAGCGTAGGCAGGGGACGGATGCAGGACGGCTACACCTTC. Amino acid sequence: CASSVGRGRMQDGYTF. The full variable domain, completed using reference TRBV9 and TRBJ1-2, is DSGVTQTPKHLITATGQRVTLRCSPRSGDLSVYWYQQSLDQGLQFLIQYYNGEERAKGNILERFSAQQFPDLHSELNLSSLELGDSALYFCASSVGRGRMQDGYTFGSGTRLTVV.

This chain links TRBV28 with TRBJ1-3, with 9 bases aligning to TRBD1. CDR1 and CDR2 (germline): MDHEN, SYDVKM. V lost 7 bases to trimming and J lost 5 bases; unmatched junction nucleotides: 12. There are 16 residues in the CDR3. CDR3 protein: CASTLQGAQARNTIYF. The CDR3 DNA follows: TGTGCCAGCACCCTACAGGGGGCGCAGGCTAGAAACACCATATATTTT.

In the case of this clone: Other DNA sequences in the sample encode the same CDR3. The J gene is TRBJ2-1, the V gene TRBV5-1, with D possibly TRBD1 on 6 matching bases. Germline CDR1 and CDR2: SGHRS and YFSETQ. This CDR3 has 15 amino acids. The V end lost 5 bases, the J end lost 0 bases, and 12 bases lay between the germline ends. CDR3 region: CASSLGQNSYNEQFF. The CDR3 DNA is TGCGCCAGCAGTCTTGGACAGAACTCCTACAATGAGCAGTTCTTC.

The chain is built from TRBV24-1 and TRBJ2-2; tentative D call: TRBD2 (6 bases). Germline CDR1 is KGHDR and CDR2 is SFDVKD. V was trimmed by 7 bases and J by 1 base, leaving 21 bases between them. The CDR3 is 18 residues long. DNA of the CDR3: TGTGCCACCAGCCCCCTGGGGGGACCCGGCGGGAACACCGGGGAGCTGTTTTTT. Translated: CATSPLGGPGGNTGELFF.

The chain is built from TRBV7-2 and TRBJ1-2; D not certain. The CDR3 contains 14 residues. The germline V gene has CDR1 SGHTA and CDR2 FQGNSA. V was pared by 1 base and J by 2 bases, with 8 bases between. CDR3 loop: CASSLGAKNYGYTF. CDR3 DNA sequence: TGTGCCAGCAGCTTAGGCGCCAAGAACTATGGCTACACCTTC.

The V and J genes are TRBV7-2 and TRBJ1-2; the match to TRBD1 covers 7 bases. The trim removed 5 bases at V and 3 bases at J, leaving 9 bases unmatched. The CDR3 runs to 15 residues. CDR1 is SGHTA, CDR2 FQGNSA, per germline. CDR3 in DNA: TGTGCCAGCAGCCTAGGTCACAGGGGCGACTATGGCTACACCTTC. Translating gives CASSLGHRGDYGYTF. The full variable domain, completed using reference TRBV7-2 and TRBJ1-2, is GAGVSQSPSNKVTEKGKDVELRCDPISGHTALYWYRQSLGQGLEFLIYFQGNSAPDKSGLPSDRFSAERTGGSVSTLTIQRTQQEDSAVYLCASSLGHRGDYGYTFGSGTRLTVV.

The sample holds one count of this clone. The chain joins TRBV18 to TRBJ1-1; D remains ambiguous. The V end lost 4 bases, the J end lost 1 base, and 7 bases lay between the germline ends. Germline V CDR1 and CDR2: KGHSH, LQKENI. The CDR3 consists of 13 residues. CDR3 DNA sequence: TGTGCCAGCTCACTAGCAGAGAACACTGAAGCTTTCTTT. Protein product: CASSLAENTEAFF.

The chain uses TRBV3-1 (or the pseudogene TRBV3-2) and TRBJ1-2; TRBD1 agrees at 7 bases. The V gene's germline CDR1 is LGHDT and CDR2 YNNKEL (reference sequence). The length of the CDR3 is 14 residues. The junction had 12 bases not matched to a gene; V was cut back by 6 bases and J by 8 bases. The CDR3 spells CASSRGEGAGGYTF. The CDR3 coding sequence is TGTGCCAGCAGTCGCGGCGAGGGGGCGGGCGGCTACACCTTC.

V and J are TRBV11-2 and TRBJ2-7, with D perhaps matching TRBD2 (6 bases). This CDR3 region has 15 residues. V lost 0 bases to trimming and J lost 5 bases, with 14 bases between them. Germline CDR1 is SGHAT and CDR2 is FQNNGV. The CDR3 is CASSLDYGGTDEQYV. The CDR3 DNA is TGTGCCAGCAGCTTAGATTATGGAGGGACCGACGAGCAGTACGTC.

The V call is TRBV7-2, the J call TRBJ1-1, with D possibly TRBD1 on 5 matching bases. With 0 bases removed from V and 5 bases from J, the gap between germline ends came to 16 bases. The CDR3 loop spans 16 amino acids. CDR1 SGHTA and CDR2 FQGNSA come from the germline V gene. This CDR3 reads CASSLALGGEATEAFF. CDR3 coding DNA: TGTGCCAGCAGCTTAGCGCTGGGAGGGGAGGCGACTGAAGCTTTCTTT.

This chain joins TRBV11-2 and TRBJ2-3; TRBD1 is a possible D gene (6 bases). V was trimmed by 5 bases and J by 0 bases, leaving 9 bases between them. CDR1 is SGHAT, CDR2 FQNNGV, per germline. The CDR3 covers 14 residues. Written as DNA, the CDR3 is TGTGCCAGCAGCCTAACAGGGAGCACAGATACGCAGTATTTT. Its translation: CASSLTGSTDTQYF.

This rearrangement joins TRBV6-5 to TRBJ2-7; D is possibly TRBD1 (6 bases). The CDR3 consists of 14 residues. The ends were cut back, 7 bases at V and 2 bases at J, with 15 bases in the middle. Germline assignment: CDR1 MNHEY and CDR2 SVGAGI. The CDR3 reads CASTLTGHTYEQYF. The CDR3 region has the DNA TGTGCCAGCACCCTGACAGGTCATACCTACGAGCAGTACTTC.

The chain is built from TRBV30 and TRBJ2-7; 10 bases line up with TRBD1. Germline V gives CDR1 GTSNPN, CDR2 SVGIG (reference sequence). This CDR3 has 13 residues. Germline trimming cut 0 bases from V and 4 bases from J; bases unmatched to any gene: 0. The CDR3: CAWSVGQGYEQYF. Written as DNA, the CDR3 is TGTGCCTGGAGTGTGGGACAGGGGTACGAGCAGTACTTC.

The chain carries TRBV7-3 and TRBJ2-2; TRBD2 might be the D (6 bases). The CDR3 length is 16 residues. Per the germline V gene, CDR1 is SGHTA and CDR2 is FQGTGA. Trimming cost V 5 bases and J 3 bases, with 16 bases left between them. This CDR3 is CASSPGGTGYTGELFF. The CDR3 bases are TGTGCCAGCAGCCCCGGGGGTACGGGGTACACCGGGGAGCTGTTTTTT.

CDR3 DNA sequence: TGTGCCACCAGCAGAGTGACAGTATTTTACAATGAGCAGTTCTTC. Amino acids: CATSRVTVFYNEQFF. The V call is TRBV15, the J call TRBJ2-1, with a tentative D call TRBD1 (5 bases). Germline assignment: CDR1 LNHNV and CDR2 YYDKDF (reference sequence). With 1 base removed from V and 4 bases from J, the gap between germline ends came to 11 bases. The length of the CDR3 is 15 residues.

The V gene is TRBV6-2 or TRBV6-3, the J gene TRBJ2-7; D is perhaps TRBD2 (5 bases). The V end lost 5 bases, the J end lost 5 bases, and 7 bases lay between the germline ends. The germline V gene has CDR1 MNHEY and CDR2 SVGEGT. The CDR3 is 11 residues long. The CDR3 sequence: CASSQRNEQYF. Written as DNA, the CDR3 is TGTGCCAGCAGTCAGCGGAACGAGCAGTACTTC.

The rearrangement joins TRBV5-5 to TRBJ1-2; weak D call: TRBD1 (5 bases). CDR1 is SGHKS and CDR2 is YYEKEE in the germline V gene (reference sequence). Trimming removed 2 bases from V and 4 bases from J, with 9 bases in between. The CDR3 totals 13 residues. This CDR3 reads CASSFQGPYGYTF. The CDR3, as DNA: TGTGCCAGCAGCTTTCAGGGCCCCTATGGCTACACCTTC.

V is TRBV7-6 and J is TRBJ1-1; tentative D call: TRBD1 (5 bases). With 5 bases removed from V and 2 bases from J, the gap between germline ends came to 9 bases. Germline V gives CDR1 SGHVS, CDR2 FNYEAQ. The CDR3 runs 13 residues. CDR3 amino acids: CASSLDRNTEAFF. CDR3 DNA: TGTGCCAGCAGCCTTGACAGAAACACTGAAGCTTTCTTT.

Written as DNA, the CDR3 is TGTGCCAGCTCGAGCGGAATGAATCAGCCCCAGCATTTT. Amino acids: CASSSGMNQPQHF. The chain links TRBV7-8 to TRBJ1-5; D is uncertain. V dropped 8 bases and J dropped 4 bases, with 12 bases sitting between them. The CDR3 totals 13 residues. Germline CDR1 and CDR2: SGHVS and FQNEAQ.

This chain links TRBV30 with TRBJ1-1; weak D call: TRBD1 (5 bases). CDR1 is GTSNPN, CDR2 SVGIG, per germline (reference sequence). The CDR3 consists of 14 residues. The ends were cut back, 0 bases at V and 5 bases at J, with 13 bases in the middle. CDR3: CAWSVIGEGTEAFF. The CDR3 DNA reads TGTGCCTGGAGTGTCATCGGGGAGGGGACTGAAGCTTTCTTT.

The rearrangement uses TRBV9 and TRBJ1-1, with 9 positions matching TRBD1. V trimming: 2 bases; J trimming: 1 base; junction bases outside the gene matches: 0. The CDR3 has 14 amino acids. The germline gives CDR1 SGDLS, CDR2 YYNGEE. The CDR3 protein is CASSVTGGNTEAFF. Written as DNA, the CDR3 is TGTGCCAGCAGCGTGACAGGGGGGAACACTGAAGCTTTCTTT.

This rearrangement joins TRBV4-3 to TRBJ2-4; TRBD1 is a possible D gene (6 bases). V lost 0 bases, J lost 3 bases, and 15 bases lay in between. Germline V CDR1 and CDR2: LGHNA, YSLEER. The CDR3 contains 17 residues. The CDR3, as DNA: TGCGCCAGCAGCCAAGATTATGGGGGCTTGGACAAAAACATTCAGTACTTC. It specifies CASSQDYGGLDKNIQYF.

The J gene is TRBJ2-3, the V gene TRBV19; 8 bases line up with TRBD2. CDR3 size: 14 residues. Germline V gives CDR1 LNHDA, CDR2 SQIVND (reference sequence). V was clipped by 10 bases and J by 3 bases; unmatched bases: 9. The DNA for the CDR3 is TGTGCCACTGAATCGGGGGGGCGGACAGATACGCAGTATTTT. This translates into CATESGGRTDTQYF.

This clone was picked up one time. This sequence joins TRBV7-3 and TRBJ2-2, with 11 nucleotides matching TRBD2. CDR1 is SGHTA and CDR2 is FQGTGA in the germline V gene. The CDR3 is made up of 16 amino acids. The trim removed 4 bases at V and 1 base at J, leaving 2 bases unmatched. The chain's CDR3 is CASSSGLAGNTGELFF. CDR3 in DNA: TGTGCCAGCAGCTCCGGACTAGCGGGGAACACCGGGGAGCTGTTTTTT.

For the CDR3, the DNA is TGTGCCAGTCAGGGTTCCTACGAGCAGTACGTC. Translating it yields CASQGSYEQYV. The J gene is TRBJ2-7, the V gene TRBV2; possibly TRBD1 for D (5 bases). The CDR3 runs 11 residues. Trimming removed 9 bases from V and 1 base from J, with 7 bases in between. Germline V gene lookup returns CDR1 SNHLY and CDR2 FYNNEI.